This T cell receptor (beta chain) was identified in a study of graft-versus-host responses after intestinal transplantation. Assay: immunoSEQ multiplex PCR; the TCRdb copy retains only in-frame clones and omits some. The table includes 9,900 or so clones, under 40% detected once. The ends were cut back, 6 bases at V and 3 bases at J, with 6 bases in the middle. The CDR3 runs to 11 residues. The germline CDR1 and CDR2 sequences are MNHNS and SASEGT. The rearrangement joins TRBV6-1 to TRBJ2-7; weak D call: TRBD2 (5 bases). The TCR was taken from a human patient who was an organ donor for intestinal transplantation. This sample comprised alloreactive CD4+ T cells from a mixed lymphocyte reaction culture, obtained before transplantation. The subset here: CFSE-low proliferating T cells sorted from roughly 6-day pre-transplant mixed lymphocyte reaction (GvH or HvG direction). The CDR3 is CASRRDYEQYF. The CDR3 DNA sequence: TGTGCCAGCAGGAGGGACTACGAGCAGTACTTC.